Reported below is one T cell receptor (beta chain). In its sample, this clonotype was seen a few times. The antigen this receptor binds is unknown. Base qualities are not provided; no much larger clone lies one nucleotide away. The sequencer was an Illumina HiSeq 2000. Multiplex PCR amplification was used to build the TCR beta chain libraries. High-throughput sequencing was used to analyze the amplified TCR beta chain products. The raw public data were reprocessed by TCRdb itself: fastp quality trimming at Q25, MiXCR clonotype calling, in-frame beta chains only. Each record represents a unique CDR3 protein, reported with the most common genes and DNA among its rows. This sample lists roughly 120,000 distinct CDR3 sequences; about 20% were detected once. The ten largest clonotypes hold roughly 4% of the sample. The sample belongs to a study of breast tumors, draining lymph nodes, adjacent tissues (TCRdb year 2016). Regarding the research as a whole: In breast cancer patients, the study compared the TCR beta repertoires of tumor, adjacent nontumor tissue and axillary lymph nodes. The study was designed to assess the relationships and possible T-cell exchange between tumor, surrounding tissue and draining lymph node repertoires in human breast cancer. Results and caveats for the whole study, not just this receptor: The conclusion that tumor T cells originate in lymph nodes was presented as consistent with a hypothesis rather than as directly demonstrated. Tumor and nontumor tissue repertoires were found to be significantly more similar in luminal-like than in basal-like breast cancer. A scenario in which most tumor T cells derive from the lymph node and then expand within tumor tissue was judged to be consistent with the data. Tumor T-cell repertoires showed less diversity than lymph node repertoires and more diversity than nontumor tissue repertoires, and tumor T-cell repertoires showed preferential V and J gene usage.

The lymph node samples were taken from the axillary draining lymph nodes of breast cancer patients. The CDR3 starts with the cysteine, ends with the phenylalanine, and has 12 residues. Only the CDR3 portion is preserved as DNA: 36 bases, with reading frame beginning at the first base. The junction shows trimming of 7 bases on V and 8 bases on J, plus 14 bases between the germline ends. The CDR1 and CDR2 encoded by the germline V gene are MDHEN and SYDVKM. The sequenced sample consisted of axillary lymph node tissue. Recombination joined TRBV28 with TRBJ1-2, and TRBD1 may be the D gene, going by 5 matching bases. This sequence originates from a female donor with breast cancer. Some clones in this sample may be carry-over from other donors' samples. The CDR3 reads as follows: CASIKSGGGYTF. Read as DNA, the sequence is TGTGCCAGCATTAAATCCGGGGGGGGCTACACCTTC.